What follows is one TCR beta chain and its context. The target antigen is unknown. The data originate from a study of beta chain features in type 1 diabetes. Study conclusions and caveats: Type 1 diabetes patients had TCRB CDR3s that were shorter (moderately but significantly so) in all four CD4+ subsets.

J gave up 1 base and V 5 bases, and 8 bases lay outside the gene matches. CDR1 is SEHNR, CDR2 FQNEAQ, per germline (reference sequence). The CDR3 spans 15 residues. Isolated RNA was reverse transcribed in full, so expressed TCRB transcripts were sequenced. TCRdb keeps only in-frame clones here, not all; method: immunoSEQ multiplex PCR. The data hold hundreds of thousands of clones, with over 11% observed a single time. This TCR was sampled from a man in his late teens or twenties with type 1 diabetes. The rearrangement links TRBV7-9 to TRBJ2-7; TRBD1 matches at 7 bases. Sequencing was performed on naive CD4+ T cells from blood. The CDR3 nucleotides read TGTGCCAGCAGCCCGACAGGGTTGAGGTCCTACGAGCAGTACTTC. The encoded protein is CASSPTGLRSYEQYF.